The text below deals with one T cell receptor beta chain. As yet, its antigen is unknown. The entry originates in a study of circulating and synovial CD4+ cells in juvenile arthritis. Clones were sequenced by immunoSEQ multiplex PCR, and TCRdb holds only the in-frame ones, with some missing. The sample records around 3,600 clones, roughly 80% being singletons. General study findings and limits: These blood cells shared more CDR3 sequences with synovium than bulk blood. CPL versus bulk CD4 samples: T cell genome counts differed by at least an order of magnitude. Some such blood samples were as oligoclonal as synovium.

Germline assignment: CDR1 MGHRA and CDR2 YSYEKL. This CDR3 has 17 residues. After removal of 0 bases from V and 1 base from J, the junction contained 6 bases not matched to a gene. J is TRBJ2-4 and V is TRBV4-1; 7 bases agree with TRBD1. The receptor comes from a human donor with juvenile idiopathic arthritis. The sample was CD4+ T cells from synovial fluid. CDR3 in amino acids: CASSQETATGAKNIQYF. CDR3 nucleotide sequence: TGCGCCAGCAGCCAAGAAACGGCGACAGGGGCCAAAAACATTCAGTACTTC.